Below are 9 T cell receptor beta chains sequenced from a single sample in a study of T cells in Graves' hyperthyroidism and ophthalmopathy. RNA transcripts yielded amplified TCR beta CDR3 regions. HTBI primers were employed in a first-round RT-PCR of the TCR CDR3. From the multiplex PCR reads, TCRdb called clonotypes with MiXCR, one entry per CDR3 protein. The table lists fewer than 750,000 distinct CDR3 sequences, around 45% of them singletons. The sequenced sample consisted of peripheral blood or thyroid tissue (not recorded which). These receptors all stem from a woman younger than 35 with Graves' hyperthyroidism.

The chain is built from TRBV10-3 and TRBJ1-5; 7 bases are shared with TRBD1. The J segment lost 0 bases and the V segment lost 4 bases, leaving 3 bases of the junction unmatched. The germline V gene has CDR1 ENHRY and CDR2 SYGVKD. The CDR3 has 15 residues. In DNA form, the CDR3 reads TGTGCCATCAGTGGGGACAGTTATAGCAATCAGCCCCAGCATTTT. Encoded protein: CAISGDSYSNQPQHF.

The J gene is TRBJ2-7, the V gene TRBV20-1; D remains unclear. The tail of the sequence fits TRBJ2-1 better, so the J call may be wrong. Germline lookup yields CDR1 DFQATT and CDR2 SNEGSKA (reference sequence). The CDR3 sequence is 10 residues long. The CDR3 nucleotides read TGCAGTGCTAGGGCCGACGAGCAGTTCTTC. This codes for CSARADEQFF.

This clonotype was counted many times. This chain uses TRBV15 with TRBJ2-1; TRBD1 is a possible D gene (5 bases). The ends were cut back, 1 base at V and 8 bases at J, with 9 bases in the middle. This CDR3 has 13 amino acids. Germline V lookup: CDR1 LNHNV, CDR2 YYDKDF (reference sequence). Here the CDR3 reads CATSRGQSDEQFF. Written as DNA, the CDR3 is TGTGCCACCAGCAGAGGACAGTCCGATGAGCAGTTCTTC.

This chain connects TRBV29-1 to TRBJ1-5; a weak D match, TRBD1 (5 bases). With 3 bases removed from V and 1 base from J, the gap between germline ends came to 10 bases. The CDR3 length is 14 residues. Per the germline V gene, CDR1 is SQVTM and CDR2 is ANQGSEA. The CDR3 DNA reads as TGCAGCGTTGAGGAGGGGCGAAGCAATCAGCCCCAGCATTTT. It specifies CSVEEGRSNQPQHF.

This clonotype was seen more than once but under ten times. This may come from a read error, since a much larger clone is one base off. The chain is built from TRBV12-3 or TRBV12-4 and TRBJ1-3; D is ambiguous. This CDR3 region has 15 residues. With 10 bases removed from V and 5 bases from J, the gap between germline ends came to 21 bases. The CDR3 here is CANRANTPERNTIYF. In DNA, the CDR3 is TGTGCCAACAGAGCAAACACCCCGGAACGAAACACCATATATTTT.

As concerns this clonotype: Likely a read error: the CDR3 ends without its conserved phenylalanine or tryptophan. No DNA is shown, since the ends of the CDR3 on it are uncertain; the CDR3 is the one TCRdb lists. The CDR3 protein is CASSIAGKSYY. This chain uses TRBV19 with TRBJ1-1. The CDR3 length is 11 residues, termini included. In germline, CDR1 is LNHDA, CDR2 SQIVND (reference sequence).

CDR3 sequence reads: CASSPLAGGPSDEQFF. The CDR3 bases are TGTGCCAGCAGTCCCTTAGCGGGAGGGCCCTCCGATGAGCAGTTCTTC. This chain links TRBV6-5 with TRBJ2-5; 11 bases map to TRBD2. The DNA matches TRBJ2-1 better at its end, which makes the J call doubtful. The CDR3 runs 16 residues. Per germline, CDR1 MNHEY and CDR2 SVGAGI.

The chain couples TRBV20-1 to TRBJ2-5, with 12 bases lining up with TRBD2. The CDR3 contains 17 residues. Trimming took 3 bases from V and 4 from J; bases not matched to a gene: 12. The germline gives CDR1 DFQATT, CDR2 SNEGSKA (reference sequence). CDR3 coding DNA: TGCAGTGCTAGGACGACTAGCGGGAGAGGGGTAGGAGAGACCCAGTACTTC. Translating gives CSARTTSGRGVGETQYF.

This clonotype occurred many times. CDR3 nucleotide sequence: TGTGCCAGCAGCTTAGACATTGAAACTTCACCCCTCCACTTT. Translated, it gives CASSLDIETSPLHF. This chain joins TRBV7-9 and TRBJ1-6, with D hard to call. This CDR3 comprises 14 residues. Germline V CDR1 and CDR2: SEHNR, FQNEAQ (reference sequence). V dropped 1 base and J dropped 9 bases, with 10 bases sitting between them.